This T cell receptor (beta chain) was captured in a study of blood T cell repertoires in COVID-19. Profiled with immunoSEQ multiplex PCR; TCRdb holds only in-frame clones, not every one. The table has some 38,000 clones, less than 90% seen once. Deletions cut 0 bases from V and 2 bases from J, with 12 bases between. Germline assignment: CDR1 LGHDT and CDR2 YNNKEL (reference sequence). There are 16 residues in the CDR3. The TCR comes from a man aged 60-69 years with COVID-19, enrolled during active disease. The sequenced sample was peripheral blood. The chain has TRBV3-1 (or the pseudogene TRBV3-2) and TRBJ2-3, with D unresolved. CDR3 bases: TGTGCCAGCAGCCAAGATCCAGCGACGAACACAGATACGCAGTATTTT. Protein sequence: CASSQDPATNTDTQYF.